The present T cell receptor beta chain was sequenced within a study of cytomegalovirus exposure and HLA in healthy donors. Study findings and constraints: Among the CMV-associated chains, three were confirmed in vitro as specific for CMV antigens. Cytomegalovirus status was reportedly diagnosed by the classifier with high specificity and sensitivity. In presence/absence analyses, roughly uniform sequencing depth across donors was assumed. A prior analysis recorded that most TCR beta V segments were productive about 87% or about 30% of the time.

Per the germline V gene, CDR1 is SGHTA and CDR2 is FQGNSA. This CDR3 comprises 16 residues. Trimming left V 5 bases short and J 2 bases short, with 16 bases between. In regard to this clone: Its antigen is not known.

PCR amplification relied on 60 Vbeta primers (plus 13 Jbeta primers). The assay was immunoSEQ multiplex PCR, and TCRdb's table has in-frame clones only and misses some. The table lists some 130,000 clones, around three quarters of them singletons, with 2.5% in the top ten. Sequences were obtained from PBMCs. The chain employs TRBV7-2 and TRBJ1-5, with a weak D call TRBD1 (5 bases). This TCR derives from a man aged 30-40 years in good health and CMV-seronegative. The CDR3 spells CASSHAGPGGNQPQHF. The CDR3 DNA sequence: TGTGCCAGCAGCCACGCGGGACCCGGAGGCAATCAGCCCCAGCATTTT.